A single sample gave rise to the 25 T cell receptor beta chains below, sequenced in a study of glioma-infiltrating T cells after dendritic cell vaccination. Time point indicated: after dendritic cell vaccination, including at tumor progression/relapse. Monocyte-derived dendritic cells, cultured seven days with IL-4 and GM-CSF, were pulsed with autologous tumor lysate. The repertoire was sequenced with immunoSEQ multiplex PCR; TCRdb's copy has only in-frame clones and lacks some. The sample contains around 2,200 clones, roughly 72% of which appear only once. The starting material was tumor tissue, obtained after dendritic cell vaccination. The receptors were sampled from a human donor with glioblastoma.

This clone is large in the sample. The chain links TRBV7-2 to TRBJ2-7; maybe TRBD1 (6 bases). From germline, CDR1 is SGHTA and CDR2 FQGNSA. V lost 3 bases and J lost 5, with 14 bases in between. The CDR3 is made up of 14 amino acids. The CDR3 loop reads CASSFQPAGDEQYF. DNA of the CDR3: TGTGCCAGCAGCTTCCAGCCGGCAGGGGACGAGCAGTACTTC. Supplemented by reference TRBV7-2 and TRBJ2-7, the full variable domain reads GAGVSQSPSNKVTEKGKDVELRCDPISGHTALYWYRQSLGQGLEFLIYFQGNSAPDKSGLPSDRFSAERTGGSVSTLTIQRTQQEDSAVYLCASSFQPAGDEQYFGPGTRLTVT.

The chain uses TRBV29-1 and TRBJ2-1; a possible D gene is TRBD2 (7 bases). CDR1 and CDR2 (germline): SQVTM, ANQGSEA. V lost 6 bases and J lost 1, with 13 bases in between. The CDR3 length is 14 residues. The DNA for the CDR3 is TGCAGCGTCCAAGGGGGGGTTTCCTACAATGAGCAGTTCTTC. It yields the protein CSVQGGVSYNEQFF.

V usage is TRBV2 and J usage is TRBJ2-7, with 10 bases lining up with TRBD2. Per germline, CDR1 SNHLY and CDR2 FYNNEI. The CDR3 sequence is 15 residues long. With 6 bases clipped from V and 0 bases from J, the junction kept 5 bases outside the gene matches. CDR3 coding DNA: TGTGCCAGCAGGGAGTTAGCGGGAGGCTCCTACGAGCAGTACTTC. Its protein is CASRELAGGSYEQYF.

J is TRBJ2-3 and V is TRBV6-6, with TRBD2 identical over 8 bases. This CDR3 is 16 amino acids long. CDR1 is MNHNY, CDR2 SVGAGI, per germline (reference sequence). The V gene end was trimmed by 8 bases and the J gene end by 3 bases; junction bases not matched to a gene: 13. The CDR3 DNA sequence: TGTGCCAGCTCCGATGGAAGTAGCGGGAAGACAGATACGCAGTATTTT. Translated: CASSDGSSGKTDTQYF.

Written as DNA, the CDR3 is TGCGCCAGCAGCCCTGCGGGCGGCTACGAGCAGTACTTC. Protein product: CASSPAGGYEQYF. The chain uses TRBV10-2 and TRBJ2-7, with D possibly TRBD2 on 5 matching bases. CDR1 and CDR2 from the germline V gene are WSHSY and SAAADI. The V end was cut by 6 bases, the J end by 3 bases, with 12 bases between. This CDR3 has 13 amino acids.

This clone occurred a few times. This rearrangement joins TRBV14 to TRBJ1-6, with a possible D match to TRBD1 (5 bases). The germline gives CDR1 SGHDN, CDR2 FVKESK. With 0 bases removed from V and 9 bases from J, the gap between germline ends came to 6 bases. The CDR3 loop spans 13 amino acids. The CDR3: CASSQDRVSPLHF. DNA of the CDR3: TGTGCCAGCAGCCAAGACAGGGTTTCACCCCTCCACTTT.

This chain connects TRBV5-4 to TRBJ2-6; possible D gene TRBD2, 6 bases. The CDR3 covers 16 residues. V lost 5 bases and J 0 bases, leaving 12 bases between the germline ends. The germline V gene encodes CDR1 SGHNT and CDR2 YYREEE (reference sequence). In nucleotides, the CDR3 is TGTGCCAGCAGTGCGCCGGGGGTCTCTGGGGCCAACGTCCTGACTTTC. Its protein is CASSAPGVSGANVLTF.

J is TRBJ2-3 and V is TRBV7-2; possibly TRBD2 for D (6 bases). Germline V gene sequence: CDR1 SGHTA, CDR2 FQGNSA. This CDR3 is built from 16 residues. V was pared by 4 bases and J by 2 bases, with 16 bases between. The CDR3 loop reads CASSSLVGSLTDTQYF. For the CDR3, the DNA is TGTGCCAGCAGCTCGTTGGTCGGGAGCCTCACAGATACGCAGTATTTT.

The rearrangement joins TRBV6-1 to TRBJ1-2; D not certain. This CDR3 contains 15 residues. Between the trimmed V and J ends, which lost 5 bases and 4 bases, there was a span of 17 bases. The germline V gene has CDR1 MNHNS and CDR2 SASEGT. CDR3 coding DNA: TGTGCCAGCAGTACGCCCATGATGGGGAGCTATGGCTACACCTTC. It specifies CASSTPMMGSYGYTF.

This chain links TRBV6-1 with TRBJ1-5; the match to TRBD1 covers 9 bases. Germline assignment: CDR1 MNHNS and CDR2 SASEGT. V dropped 4 bases and J dropped 6; count of bases not matched to a gene: 1. The CDR3 totals 13 residues. This CDR3 is CASSGQGGQPQHF. CDR3 DNA sequence: TGTGCCAGCAGTGGACAGGGGGGTCAGCCCCAGCATTTT.

This clone was detected only once. The chain carries TRBV21-1 and TRBJ2-2; the listed D gene, TRBD1, was not tested against the DNA. TRBV21-1 is described as a pseudogene. The CDR3 runs 20 residues. The CDR3 DNA follows: TGTGCCAGCAGCAAAGAGGGTCCATCGACCAAAAGGGGAAACACCGGGGAGCTGTTTTTT. It codes for CASSKEGPSTKRGNTGELFF.

The chain joins TRBV2 to TRBJ2-1, with D unclear. The CDR3 runs to 14 residues. Germline lookup yields CDR1 SNHLY and CDR2 FYNNEI. V lost 1 base to trimming and J lost 8 bases, with 12 bases between them. The CDR3 is CASSEEVSSDEQFF. In DNA form, the CDR3 reads TGTGCCAGCAGTGAAGAGGTTAGCAGCGATGAGCAGTTCTTC.

Here the CDR3 DNA reads TGTGCCAGCAGCCCGGGGACTAGCGGGACCCAACAAGAGACCCAGTACTTC. Amino acids: CASSPGTSGTQQETQYF. V usage is TRBV7-2 and J usage is TRBJ2-5, with 13 bases aligning to TRBD2. Trimming cost V 5 bases and J 2 bases; bases outside gene matches: 8. The CDR3 totals 17 residues. Germline assignment: CDR1 SGHTA and CDR2 FQGNSA.

The chain has TRBV4-1 and TRBJ2-1, with D possibly being TRBD1 (6 bases). This CDR3 is built from 14 residues. Trimming stripped 0 bases from V and 15 bases from J, with 18 bases between. Looked up from germline, CDR1 is MGHRA and CDR2 is YSYEKL. CDR3 in amino acids: CASSQEGGLRPSFF. Here the CDR3 DNA reads TGCGCCAGCAGCCAAGAAGGGGGTTTGCGCCCCTCGTTCTTC.

This chain uses TRBV5-8 with TRBJ1-2, with TRBD1 matching 7 bases. The V gene's germline CDR1 is SGHTS and CDR2 YDEGEE. This CDR3 region has 13 residues. J lost 8 bases, V lost 5 bases, and 9 bases had no gene match. CDR3 protein: CASSNRGLRGYTF. The CDR3 nucleotides are TGTGCCAGCAGTAACAGGGGATTGAGGGGCTACACCTTC.

This chain connects TRBV13 to TRBJ2-5, with 7 bases matching TRBD2. The CDR3 runs to 12 residues. V shed 6 bases and J 11 bases; nucleotides not matched to a gene: 9. From germline, CDR1 is PRHDT and CDR2 FYEKMQ (reference sequence). The CDR3 sequence: CASRGGSGEQYF. The CDR3 DNA is TGTGCCAGCAGGGGGGGGAGCGGAGAGCAGTACTTC. Full variable domain (rest looked up from reference TRBV13 and TRBJ2-5): AAGVIQSPRHLIKEKRETATLKCYPIPRHDTVYWYQQGPGQDPQFLISFYEKMQSDKGSIPDRFSAQQFSDYHSELNMSSLELGDSALYFCASRGGSGEQYFGPGTRLLVL.

This chain uses TRBV10-3 with TRBJ2-5; D remains ambiguous. The CDR3 has 15 amino acids. Germline CDR1 reads ENHRY; CDR2 reads SYGVKD. V lost 4 bases, J lost 3 bases, and 15 bases lay in between. In DNA, the CDR3 is TGTGCCATCAGTGCGAGTCCGGTCGTAAAAGAGACCCAGTACTTC. Amino acid sequence: CAISASPVVKETQYF.

This chain joins TRBV12-5 and TRBJ1-1; D is unresolved. V was cut by 1 base and J by 3 bases, with 12 bases left in between. CDR1 and CDR2 from the germline V gene are LGHNT and FRNRAP. CDR3 length: 15 residues. CDR3 nucleotides: TGTGCTAGTGGTTTGGGAAGGCGGGCGTACACTGAAGCTTTCTTT. Amino acid sequence: CASGLGRRAYTEAFF.

This chain connects TRBV4-3 to TRBJ1-1; D might be TRBD1 (6 bases). Germline-derived CDR1 and CDR2 are LGHNA and YSLEER. The germline V and J ends were trimmed by 0 bases and 4 bases, with 12 bases remaining between them. The CDR3 loop spans 15 amino acids. In nucleotides, the CDR3 is TGCGCCAGCAGCCAAGATGCAGGGGATCTCACTGAAGCTTTCTTT. It yields the protein CASSQDAGDLTEAFF.

The gene calls are TRBV6-5 and TRBJ2-1, with a possible D match to TRBD1 (5 bases). The CDR3 sequence is 13 residues long. The V and J ends lost 3 bases and 9 bases respectively, with 12 bases between them. CDR1 and CDR2 (germline): MNHEY, SVGAGI. The CDR3 DNA reads as TGTGCCAGCAGTTATCGTCAGGGCGGTGAGCAGTTCTTC. Translated, it gives CASSYRQGGEQFF.

V and J are TRBV4-1 and TRBJ2-1, with TRBD2 matching 8 bases. The CDR3 is 15 residues long. Trimming at V came to 3 bases and at J to 2 bases, leaving 3 bases not matched to a gene. Per germline, CDR1 MGHRA and CDR2 YSYEKL. The CDR3 loop reads CASSQEREPYNEQFF. CDR3 nucleotides: TGCGCCAGCAGCCAGGAGCGGGAGCCCTACAATGAGCAGTTCTTC.

This chain connects TRBV30 to TRBJ2-7; 8 bases fit TRBD1. J lost 6 bases, V lost 3 bases, and 16 bases had no gene match. CDR3 length: 16 amino acids. In germline, CDR1 is GTSNPN, CDR2 SVGIG (reference sequence). This chain's CDR3 is CAWSDPNRGIASEQYF. The DNA of the CDR3 is TGTGCCTGGAGCGATCCTAACAGGGGGATCGCGAGCGAGCAGTACTTC.

The rearrangement uses TRBV30 and TRBJ1-5; weak D call: TRBD1 (5 bases). The CDR3 contains 20 residues. Per the germline V gene, CDR1 is GTSNPN and CDR2 is SVGIG (reference sequence). Trimming removed 2 bases at V and 1 base at J, with 27 bases between. CDR3 sequence reads: CAWSRGVGPGGISSNQPQHF. The CDR3 DNA follows: TGTGCCTGGAGTCGGGGAGTGGGACCGGGAGGCATTTCGAGCAATCAGCCCCAGCATTTT.

In DNA form, the CDR3 reads TGTGCCAGCAGCGTAGACGGGAGGGCCGGAAATGAGCAGTTCTTC. Translation gives CASSVDGRAGNEQFF. V usage is TRBV9 and J usage is TRBJ2-1, with TRBD2 matching 8 bases. After removal of 0 bases from V and 7 bases from J, the junction contained 6 bases not matched to a gene. This CDR3 has 15 residues. Germline CDR1 is SGDLS and CDR2 is YYNGEE.

J is TRBJ2-5 and V is TRBV6-1; D may be TRBD1 (6 bases). Germline assignment: CDR1 MNHNS and CDR2 SASEGT. V lost 2 bases, J lost 9 bases, and 13 bases lay in between. This CDR3 region has 13 residues. In DNA form, the CDR3 reads TGTGCCAGCAGTGAATCGGCCAGGGGTGCCCAGTACTTC. Its protein product is CASSESARGAQYF.